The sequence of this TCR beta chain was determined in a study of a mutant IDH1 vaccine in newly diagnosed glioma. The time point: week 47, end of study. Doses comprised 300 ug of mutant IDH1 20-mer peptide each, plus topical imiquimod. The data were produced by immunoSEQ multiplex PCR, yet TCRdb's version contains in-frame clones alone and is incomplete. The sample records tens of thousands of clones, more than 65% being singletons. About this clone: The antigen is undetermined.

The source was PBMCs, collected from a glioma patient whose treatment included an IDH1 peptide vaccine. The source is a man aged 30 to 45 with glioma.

Here the CDR3 DNA reads TGTGCCAGCTCACAGGGGGCAACTAATGAAAAACTGTTTTTT. It codes for CASSQGATNEKLFF. V is TRBV18 and J is TRBJ1-4, with a weak D call TRBD1 (6 bases). Germline V gene sequence: CDR1 KGHSH, CDR2 LQKENI. Trimming cost V 4 bases and J 0 bases, with 6 bases left between them. CDR3 length: 14 residues. Drawing the rest from reference TRBV18 and TRBJ1-4, the complete variable domain is NAGVMQNPRHLVRRRGQEARLRCSPMKGHSHVYWYRQLPEEGLKFMVYLQKENIIDESGMPKERFSAEFPKEGPSILRIQQVVRGDSAAYFCASSQGATNEKLFFGSGTQLSVL.